This TCR beta chain emerged from a study of cytomegalovirus exposure and HLA in healthy donors. The study's findings and limits: Several of the most significant clusters appeared, in a later analysis, to be linked to common viral pathogens.

Vbeta (60) and Jbeta (13) primers were used in the PCR. Measured with immunoSEQ multiplex PCR; TCRdb has only the in-frame clones, and not every one. The sample has some 90,000 clones; about 77% are singletons. V lost 3 bases to trimming and J lost 6 bases, with 19 bases between them. CDR1 LNHDA and CDR2 SQIVND come from the germline V gene (reference sequence). The CDR3 contains 16 residues. Worth noting for this clone: Its cognate antigen is unknown.

The source material was PBMCs. This sequence originates from a male donor in good health and CMV-seropositive. This sequence joins TRBV19 and TRBJ2-3; D gene uncertain. CDR3 bases: TGTGCCAGTAGTATGGATCTAGGCGACCTCACGGATACGCAGTATTTT. This gives the protein CASSMDLGDLTDTQYF. Full variable domain (outside the CDR3, taken from reference TRBV19 and TRBJ2-3): DGGITQSPKYLFRKEGQNVTLSCEQNLNHDAMYWYRQDPGQGLRLIYYSQIVNDFQKGDIAEGYSVSREKKESFPLTVTSAQKNPTAFYLCASSMDLGDLTDTQYFGPGTRLTVL.